Shown below are 13 T cell receptor beta chains from a single sample sequenced in a study of blood T cell repertoires in COVID-19 (dated by TCRdb to the early 2020s). Receptor libraries were prepared by the immunoSEQ multiplex PCR assay. What TCRdb holds here is the immuneACCESS table cut down to in-frame rearrangements. Part of the clones is not present; checked against another copy, under half of the missing clones reflect an unresolved V gene, and the others are unexplained. The sample table lists about 420,000 clones, 70% to 90% of them with a count of one. 0.7% to 1% of the sample lies in the top ten. The sample comprised peripheral blood. The receptors were sampled from a man between 18 and 35 years old with COVID-19, enrolled during active disease.

V and J are TRBV5-6 and TRBJ2-7; D may be TRBD2 (5 bases). Trimming cost V 1 base and J 5 bases, with 10 bases left between them. The CDR3 runs 13 residues. The germline V gene encodes CDR1 SGHDT and CDR2 YYEEEE. The CDR3 DNA is TGTGCCAGCAGCTTGTACGGGAATAACGAGCAGTACTTC. Amino acid sequence: CASSLYGNNEQYF.

V gene TRBV3-1 (or the pseudogene TRBV3-2) combines with J gene TRBJ1-1; possibly TRBD1 for D (5 bases). In germline, CDR1 is LGHDT, CDR2 YNNKEL (reference sequence). The length of the CDR3 is 13 residues. The V and J ends lost 1 base and 8 bases respectively, with 11 bases between them. CDR3 DNA sequence: TGTGCCAGCAGCCAAGGGCGTGCAGGGGAAGCTTTCTTT. This codes for CASSQGRAGEAFF.

V is TRBV2 and J is TRBJ2-7; D is possibly TRBD2 (5 bases). The CDR3 has 13 amino acids. Trimming shortened V by 6 bases and J by 3 bases, and 12 bases separated the two germline ends. Per germline, CDR1 SNHLY and CDR2 FYNNEI. The CDR3 DNA sequence: TGTGCCAGCAGGAAGGACGGGAACTACGAGCAGTACTTC. Encoded protein: CASRKDGNYEQYF.

This clone was detected only a few times. The chain recombines TRBV11-3 with TRBJ2-1; TRBD2 is a possible D gene (5 bases). Germline V gene data show CDR1 as SGHNT and CDR2 as YENEEA. Trimming removed 5 bases at V and 9 bases at J, with 8 bases between. This CDR3 is built from 11 residues. The CDR3 loop is CASSQSGEQFF. In DNA, the CDR3 is TGTGCCAGCAGCCAAAGCGGTGAGCAGTTCTTC.

The chain recombines TRBV5-1 with TRBJ2-1, with TRBD1 identical over 10 bases. The J segment lost 8 bases and the V segment lost 4 bases, leaving 9 bases of the junction unmatched. This CDR3 is 15 amino acids long. CDR1 and CDR2 from the germline V gene are SGHRS and YFSETQ. DNA of the CDR3: TGCGCCAGCAGCCTAGACAGGGGGCAGGGAGATGAGCAGTTCTTC. This translates into CASSLDRGQGDEQFF.

The genes are TRBV11-2 and TRBJ1-6; 7 bases match TRBD1. With V trimmed by 5 bases and J by 9 bases, 10 bases remained unmatched. Per germline, CDR1 SGHAT and CDR2 FQNNGV. The CDR3 runs to 15 residues. The CDR3 reads CASSPREGASSPLHF. The CDR3, as DNA: TGTGCCAGCAGCCCAAGAGAGGGGGCCTCTTCACCCCTCCACTTT.

This clone showed up just once. The rearrangement joins TRBV24-1 to TRBJ2-1, with TRBD2 identical over 12 bases. Germline-derived CDR1 and CDR2 are KGHDR and SFDVKD. The trim removed 3 bases at V and 6 bases at J, leaving 14 bases unmatched. The CDR3 is made up of 19 amino acids. The CDR3 nucleotides read TGTGCCACCAGTGATCGCAGCCCGGCTAGACTAGCGGGAGTCAATGAGCAGTTCTTC. As protein: CATSDRSPARLAGVNEQFF.

The chain links TRBV27 to TRBJ1-5; D might be TRBD1 (6 bases). The CDR3 sequence is 13 residues long. Germline V gene sequence: CDR1 MNHEY, CDR2 SMNVEV (reference sequence). V was cut by 6 bases and J by 6 bases, with 12 bases left in between. CDR3 residues: CASRNRDGQPQHF. The CDR3 DNA reads TGTGCCAGCAGGAACAGGGACGGTCAGCCCCAGCATTTT.

The J gene is TRBJ1-3, the V gene TRBV19; D remains unclear. Trimming took off 3 bases at V and 0 bases at J, with 9 bases between the two ends. CDR3 size: 15 residues. Looked up from germline, CDR1 is LNHDA and CDR2 is SQIVND (reference sequence). DNA of the CDR3: TGTGCCAGTAGTATTGGGCGGGACTCTGGAAACACCATATATTTT. It yields the protein CASSIGRDSGNTIYF.

The chain combines TRBV10-2 with TRBJ2-1; the D gene is possibly TRBD2 (6 bases). The CDR3 extends over 14 amino acids. Germline V gene lookup returns CDR1 WSHSY and CDR2 SAAADI. The V gene lost 1 base and the J gene lost 8 bases, with 12 bases spanning the gap. The CDR3 is CASSEYRKRDEQFF. The CDR3 DNA reads TGCGCCAGCAGTGAGTATAGAAAGCGGGATGAGCAGTTCTTC.

The chain has TRBV9 and TRBJ2-2; 8 bases line up with TRBD2. The CDR3 has 17 residues. V trimming: 0 bases; J trimming: 5 bases; junction bases outside the gene matches: 9. Germline CDR1 and CDR2: SGDLS and YYNGEE. CDR3 sequence: CASSVDPGGPRTGELFF. CDR3 bases: TGTGCCAGCAGCGTAGATCCGGGAGGGCCACGTACCGGGGAGCTGTTTTTT.

The V gene is TRBV6-5, the J gene TRBJ1-4, with TRBD1 matching over 8 bases. The germline CDR1 and CDR2 sequences are MNHEY and SVGAGI. The CDR3 runs to 13 residues. The V and J ends lost 5 bases and 8 bases, in that order; junction bases with no gene match: 4. The CDR3 sequence: CASSHGQGEKLFF. The CDR3 region has the DNA TGTGCCAGCAGTCACGGACAGGGCGAAAAACTGTTTTTT.

The chain has TRBV5-1 and TRBJ1-1; tentatively, D is TRBD1 (6 bases). Between the trimmed V and J ends, which lost 2 bases and 4 bases, there was a span of 12 bases. CDR1 is SGHRS, CDR2 YFSETQ, per germline. The CDR3 is 14 amino acids. In nucleotides, the CDR3 is TGCGCCAGCAGCTTTACAGGGCTCGGCACTGAAGCTTTCTTT. This encodes CASSFTGLGTEAFF. Using reference TRBV5-1 and TRBJ1-1 for the parts outside the CDR3, the full variable domain is KAGVTQTPRYLIKTRGQQVTLSCSPISGHRSVSWYQQTPGQGLQFLFEYFSETQRNKGNFPGRFSGRQFSNSRSEMNVSTLELGDSALYLCASSFTGLGTEAFFGQGTRLTVV.